The clone carrying this T cell receptor beta chain was counted ten times or more. The target antigen is unknown. This sample is drawn from a study of early T cells in non-severe SARS-CoV-2 infection. Study-level information: Sequencing used unsorted whole-blood bulk RNA, so chains lack pairing.

Trimming took 3 bases from V and 4 from J; bases not matched to a gene: 7. Germline V gene lookup returns CDR1 SGHTA and CDR2 FQGNSA. The CDR3 contains 15 residues. Attachment of unique molecular identifiers was made to individual cDNA molecules. TCRdb itself ran the 5' RACE reads through MiXCR, one entry per CDR3 protein. The repertoire holds roughly 52,000 distinct CDR3 sequences, with about 7.1% as singletons. Study results and limitations: Comparison of clonotypes with VDJdb favored anti-spike CD8 responses while missing private and CD4 specificities.

The sequence came from an adult who was a healthcare worker with PCR-confirmed SARS-CoV-2 infection or an uninfected control (not recorded which). Sequenced material: whole blood, taken at baseline. The chain links TRBV7-2 to TRBJ1-2; 8 bases are shared with TRBD1. The CDR3 reads CASSFDRGAFYGYTF. As DNA, the CDR3 is TGTGCCAGCAGCTTTGACAGGGGCGCCTTCTATGGCTACACCTTC.